The following is a T cell receptor (beta chain) sequence with its context. Its antigen is unidentified. This entry comes from a study of T cell responses to AZD1222 COVID-19 vaccine. General study results and limits: Donors were chiefly white British, with a greater number of females, and clonal diversity was perhaps underestimated. Baseline serology detected seropositivity in only a handful of AZD1222 recipients. Close to half of spike-specific TCRs reportedly recognize unmutated variant regions. Distributed over spike, vaccine-associated CD4 TCRs predominated at 160-218 and 743-854.

Sequenced by immunoSEQ multiplex PCR; TCRdb stores in-frame clones only, minus some. Counted here are about 120,000 clones, over 75% occurring once; the ten biggest clones make up 9.4%. The starting material was peripheral blood, obtained on day 0 of AZD1222 vaccination. This clonotype was obtained from an adult in good health.

In DNA, the CDR3 is TGTGCCAGCAGTTATGTATCAGGGAATAAGGGGGCCTTCTCTGGAAACACCATATATTTT. Its translation: CASSYVSGNKGAFSGNTIYF. The rearrangement links TRBV28 to TRBJ1-3; TRBD1 agrees at 7 bases. This CDR3 is built from 20 residues. Germline V gene sequence: CDR1 MDHEN, CDR2 SYDVKM. The J segment lost 0 bases and the V segment lost 4 bases, leaving 18 bases of the junction unmatched.